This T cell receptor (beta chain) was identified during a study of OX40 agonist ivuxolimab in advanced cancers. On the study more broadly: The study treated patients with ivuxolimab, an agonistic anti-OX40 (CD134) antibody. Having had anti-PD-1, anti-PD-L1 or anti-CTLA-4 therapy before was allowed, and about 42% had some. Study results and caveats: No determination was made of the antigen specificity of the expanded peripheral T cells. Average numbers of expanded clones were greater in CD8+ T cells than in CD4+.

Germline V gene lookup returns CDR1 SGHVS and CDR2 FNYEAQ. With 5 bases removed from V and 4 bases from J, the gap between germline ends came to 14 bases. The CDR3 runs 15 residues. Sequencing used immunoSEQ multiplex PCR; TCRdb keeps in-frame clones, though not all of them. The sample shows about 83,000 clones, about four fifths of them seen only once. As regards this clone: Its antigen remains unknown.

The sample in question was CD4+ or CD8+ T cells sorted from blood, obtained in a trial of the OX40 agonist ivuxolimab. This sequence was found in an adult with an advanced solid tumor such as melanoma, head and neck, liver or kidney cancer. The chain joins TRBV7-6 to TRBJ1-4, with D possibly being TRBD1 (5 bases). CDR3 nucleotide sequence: TGTGCCAGCAGCGCGGTCGGCCAGGGTAATGAAAAACTGTTTTTT. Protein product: CASSAVGQGNEKLFF. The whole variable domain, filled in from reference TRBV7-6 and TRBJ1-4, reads GAGVSQSPRYKVTKRGQDVALRCDPISGHVSLYWYRQALGQGPEFLTYFNYEAQQDKSGLPNDRFSAERPEGSISTLTIQRTEQRDSAMYRCASSAVGQGNEKLFFGSGTQLSVL.